These 5 T cell receptor beta chains share one sample of origin, sequenced in a study of cytomegalovirus exposure and HLA in healthy donors. The data were produced by immunoSEQ multiplex PCR, yet TCRdb's version contains in-frame clones alone and is incomplete. The table records 180,000 or so clones, 84% of them present only once. Sequenced sample: PBMCs. These receptors came from a woman aged 25 to 39 in good health and CMV-seropositive.

This clone was counted a single time. The V and J genes are TRBV13 and TRBJ1-1, with D perhaps TRBD1 (6 bases). The CDR3 consists of 17 residues. Germline CDR1 is PRHDT and CDR2 is FYEKMQ (reference sequence). V gave up 4 bases and J gave up 0 bases, with 18 bases separating them. The CDR3 nucleotides are TGTGCCAGCAGCTCCGACAGGAGCAGAAACCTGAACACTGAAGCTTTCTTT. Amino acid sequence: CASSSDRSRNLNTEAFF.

The chain employs TRBV27 and TRBJ2-1, with D perhaps matching TRBD2 (6 bases). V lost 6 bases and J lost 6, with 21 bases in between. The CDR3 has 16 amino acids. Germline CDR1 and CDR2: MNHEY and SMNVEV (reference sequence). CDR3 in amino acids: CASSFGLAEWVNEQFF. The CDR3 DNA reads as TGTGCCAGCAGCTTTGGGTTAGCGGAATGGGTCAATGAGCAGTTCTTC.

The sample holds one count of this clone. The rearrangement links TRBV28 to TRBJ1-5; tentative D call: TRBD1 (6 bases). The germline V and J ends were trimmed by 1 base and 6 bases, with 10 bases remaining between them. CDR3 length: 14 amino acids. The germline CDR1 and CDR2 sequences are MDHEN and SYDVKM. The DNA for the CDR3 is TGTGCCAGCAGTTTATCAGGGGCGGGTCAGCCCCAGCATTTT. Protein sequence: CASSLSGAGQPQHF.

The genes are TRBV5-6 and TRBJ2-2; D not resolved. CDR3 length: 12 amino acids. V shed 4 bases and J shed 2 bases, with 3 bases lying between them. Germline assignment: CDR1 SGHDT and CDR2 YYEEEE. The DNA for the CDR3 is TGTGCCAGCAGCCCAAACACCGGGGAGCTGTTTTTT. Amino acid sequence: CASSPNTGELFF.

The chain uses TRBV28 and TRBJ2-7; D ambiguous. Trimming took off 6 bases at V and 5 bases at J, with 14 bases between the two ends. Germline V gene sequence: CDR1 MDHEN, CDR2 SYDVKM. The CDR3 spans 13 residues. The CDR3 here is CASRPPGLNEQYF. CDR3 DNA: TGTGCCAGCAGACCCCCCGGGTTGAACGAGCAGTACTTC.